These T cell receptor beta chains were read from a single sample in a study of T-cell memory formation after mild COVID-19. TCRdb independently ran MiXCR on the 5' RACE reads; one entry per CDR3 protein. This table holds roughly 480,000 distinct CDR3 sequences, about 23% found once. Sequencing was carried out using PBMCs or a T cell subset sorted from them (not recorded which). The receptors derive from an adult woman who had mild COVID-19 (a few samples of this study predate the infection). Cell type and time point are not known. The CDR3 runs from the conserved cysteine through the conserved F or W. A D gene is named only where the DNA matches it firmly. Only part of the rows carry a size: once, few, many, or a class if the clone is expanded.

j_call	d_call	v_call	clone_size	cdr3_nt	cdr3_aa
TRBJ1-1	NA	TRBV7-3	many	TGTGCCAGCAGCTTATATGTGAACACTGAAGCTTTCTTT	CASSLYVNTEAFF
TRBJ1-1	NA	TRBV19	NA	TGTGCCAGTACCTATATATTCCTCCTGTCTGGCCTACCGGGGGGCACTGAAGCTTTCTTT	CASTYIFLLSGLPGGTEAFF
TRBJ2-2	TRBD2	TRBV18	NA	TGTGCCAGCCAAAAAGGACTAGCGGGGAACACCGGGGAGCTGTTTTTT	CASQKGLAGNTGELFF
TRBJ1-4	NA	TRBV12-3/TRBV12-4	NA	TGTGCCAGCGGAATCGCAACTAATGAAAAACTGTTTTTT	CASGIATNEKLFF
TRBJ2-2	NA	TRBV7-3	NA	TGTGCCAGCAGCCAAAGACACAAAAAGGCCGGGGAGCTGTTTTTT	CASSQRHKKAGELFF
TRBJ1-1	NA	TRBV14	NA	TGTGCCAGCAGCCAAGATTTGGAACCTGAAGCTTTCTTT	CASSQDLEPEAFF
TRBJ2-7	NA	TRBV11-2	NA	TGTGCCAGCAGCTTAAACGAACGCAGATCCTACGAGCAGTACTTC	CASSLNERRSYEQYF
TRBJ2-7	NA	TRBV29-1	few	TGCAGCGTTGTCTTGCGGCATTTTTCCTACGAGCAGTACTTC	CSVVLRHFSYEQYF
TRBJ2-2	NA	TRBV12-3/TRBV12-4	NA	TGTGCCAGCAGTGTGGGGGACTTTACCACCGGGGAGCTGTTTTTT	CASSVGDFTTGELFF
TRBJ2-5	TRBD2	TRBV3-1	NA	TGTGCCAGCAGCCTTCTTTTAGCGGGGGGGCAAGAGACCCAGTACTTC	CASSLLLAGGQETQYF